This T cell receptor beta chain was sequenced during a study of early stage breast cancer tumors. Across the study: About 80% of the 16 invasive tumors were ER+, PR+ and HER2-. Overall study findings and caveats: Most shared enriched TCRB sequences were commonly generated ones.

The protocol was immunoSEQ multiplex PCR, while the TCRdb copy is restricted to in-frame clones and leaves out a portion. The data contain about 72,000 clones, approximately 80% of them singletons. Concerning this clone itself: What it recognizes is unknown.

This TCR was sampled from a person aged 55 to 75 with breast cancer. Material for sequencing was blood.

CDR3 amino acids: CATSRADRVSAEAFF. As DNA, the CDR3 is TGTGCCACCAGCAGAGCAGACAGGGTGAGCGCTGAAGCTTTCTTT. V gene TRBV15 combines with J gene TRBJ1-1; 7 bases map to TRBD1. There are 15 residues in the CDR3. The V gene end was trimmed by 1 base and the J gene end by 6 bases; junction bases not matched to a gene: 8. Germline V lookup: CDR1 LNHNV, CDR2 YYDKDF (reference sequence).